This T cell receptor (beta chain) appears in the sequencing data of a study of blood T cell repertoires in COVID-19. Study as a whole: Acute and convalescent COVID-19 specimens originated in the United States, Italy and Spain.

In the source study's methods: Cell counts per sample came from amplifying reference gene primers. The data were produced by immunoSEQ multiplex PCR, yet TCRdb's version contains in-frame clones alone and is incomplete. The DNA gave D and trimming, while V, J and clone size come from that table. The sample contains roughly 240,000 clones, approximately 85% of which appear only once. This clone has only a few counts. Across over 20 US areas, participants ranged in age from roughly 18 to 95 years. Participants had their cohort set by participant-reported clinical history. The origin of this receptor is a woman aged 50 to 65 with acute COVID-19. Sequenced sample: PBMCs or T cells enriched from blood (not recorded which).

The CDR3 loop is CASRENGETYNSPLHF. CDR3 in DNA: TGTGCCAGCAGGGAAAACGGGGAGACCTATAATTCACCCCTCCACTTT. The chain combines TRBV25-1 with TRBJ1-6; D is undetermined. The CDR3 is 16 residues long. Germline V gene sequence: CDR1 MGHDK, CDR2 SYGVNS. V lost 6 bases and J lost 2, with 14 bases in between.